This T cell receptor (beta chain) was identified during a study of shared clonotypes between healthy human individuals. This clone was seen repeatedly, ten times or more. Several immunoSEQ plates received, in even portions, the genomic DNA of each subset. Here immunoSEQ multiplex PCR was the method, and the copy in TCRdb shows in-frame clones only, minus some. The table has 300,000 to 400,000 clones, 73% seen once. V was shortened by 7 bases and J by 0 bases, with 12 bases between the two germline ends. Germline CDR1 and CDR2: LNHDA and SQIVND (reference sequence). There are 14 residues in the CDR3. The chain couples TRBV19 to TRBJ2-5; tentatively, D is TRBD2 (7 bases). The TCR sequence derives from a man younger than 40 in good health. The sample was memory CD4+ T cells sorted from blood. Documented subset: CD45RA-negative fraction. CDR3: CASNEGGYQETQYF. In DNA form, the CDR3 reads TGTGCCAGTAATGAGGGGGGGTACCAAGAGACCCAGTACTTC.